This T cell receptor beta chain is from a study of T cells in Graves' hyperthyroidism and ophthalmopathy. Findings and limits, study-wide: Most thyroid-expanded clonotypes above 0.001 were also found in blood.

Concerning this clonotype itself: What it binds is unknown.

TCR beta CDR3 sequences were amplified from RNA transcripts. The HTBI primer set served for first-round RT-PCR of the TCR CDR3. TCRdb re-analysed the multiplex PCR reads in MiXCR, keeping a single row per CDR3 protein. The table has under 450,000 distinct CDR3 sequences, about 18% seen once. CDR1 is LNHDA, CDR2 SQIVND, per germline (reference sequence). The CDR3 has 15 residues. With 6 bases removed from V and 0 bases from J, the gap between germline ends came to 12 bases. The patients, who ranged from 18 to 65 in age, presented with newly diagnosed hyperthyroidism lasting under 2 months. The authors obtained PBMCs from about 9 ml of fresh peripheral blood.

The sequence came from a woman under 40 with Graves' hyperthyroidism that later progressed to Graves' ophthalmopathy. The chain couples TRBV19 to TRBJ2-1; no firm D call. Sequencing was performed on blood. The CDR3 DNA reads TGTGCCAGTAGCGCCCTGGGGTACTCCTACAATGAGCAGTTCTTC. It codes for CASSALGYSYNEQFF.